Below are 25 T cell receptor beta chains sequenced from a single sample in a study of cytomegalovirus exposure and HLA in healthy donors. The PCR contained 60 Vbeta and 13 Jbeta primers. The assay was immunoSEQ multiplex PCR, and TCRdb's table has in-frame clones only and misses some. The table lists about 76,000 clones, nearly 80% of them singletons, with less than 9.5% in the top ten. The sequenced sample was PBMCs. Receptors originate from a woman aged 40 to 50 in good health and CMV-seropositive.

The rearrangement uses TRBV5-8 and TRBJ2-3; 10 bases map to TRBD2. The CDR3 extends over 16 amino acids. V shed 5 bases and J 0 bases; nucleotides not matched to a gene: 6. Germline values: CDR1 SGHTS, CDR2 YDEGEE. The CDR3 nucleotides read TGTGCCAGCAGATACAGCGGGGGGGCCAGCACAGATACGCAGTATTTT. Its translation is CASRYSGGASTDTQYF. Drawing the rest from reference TRBV5-8 and TRBJ2-3, the complete variable domain is EAGVTQSPTHLIKTRGQQATLRCSPISGHTSVYWYQQALGLGLQFLLWYDEGEERNRGNFPPRFSGRQFPNYSSELNVNALELEDSALYLCASRYSGGASTDTQYFGPGTRLTVL.

J is TRBJ1-5 and V is TRBV19, with D maybe TRBD1 (5 bases). The CDR3 is 15 amino acids. Germline V gene lookup returns CDR1 LNHDA and CDR2 SQIVND (reference sequence). Trimming pared 7 bases from V and 2 bases from J, leaving 15 bases between. Here the CDR3 reads CASTWGEGGNQPQHF. In DNA form, the CDR3 reads TGTGCCAGTACTTGGGGGGAAGGGGGCAATCAGCCCCAGCATTTT.

CDR3 sequence (DNA): TGTGCCAGCAGCTTAGGACTAGCGGGGGGGGGTGAGCAGTTCTTC. Protein product: CASSLGLAGGGEQFF. V gene TRBV7-2 combines with J gene TRBJ2-1, with 14 bases matching TRBD2. The ends lost 1 base at V and 9 bases at J; junction bases unmatched: 2. The CDR3 loop spans 15 amino acids. Germline assignment: CDR1 SGHTA and CDR2 FQGNSA.

The chain carries TRBV13 and TRBJ1-1, with D perhaps matching TRBD1 (5 bases). Germline lookup yields CDR1 PRHDT and CDR2 FYEKMQ (reference sequence). This CDR3 spans 15 amino acids. Trimming removed 3 bases at V and 0 bases at J, with 11 bases between. The CDR3 DNA follows: TGTGCCAGCAGCTTCAGGGCGAGAATGAACACTGAAGCTTTCTTT. Protein: CASSFRARMNTEAFF.

The chain recombines TRBV7-9 with TRBJ1-1; D perhaps matches TRBD1 (5 bases). V gave up 7 bases and J gave up 0 bases, with 12 bases separating them. Germline V CDR1 and CDR2: SEHNR, FQNEAQ (reference sequence). The CDR3 totals 14 residues. CDR3 sequence reads: CASTTSGMNTEAFF. The CDR3 DNA is TGTGCCAGCACTACGTCAGGGATGAACACTGAAGCTTTCTTT.

J is TRBJ2-7 and V is TRBV11-2, with D perhaps TRBD2 (5 bases). From germline, CDR1 is SGHAT and CDR2 FQNNGV. The ends were cut back, 2 bases at V and 2 bases at J, with 7 bases in the middle. CDR3 length: 13 amino acids. The DNA for the CDR3 is TGTGCCAGCAGCTTATCCGGGGCCTACGAGCAGTACTTC. Translating it yields CASSLSGAYEQYF.

This clone was found once. The chain carries TRBV28 and TRBJ2-7; perhaps TRBD1 as D (8 bases). This CDR3 region has 16 residues. Trimming removed 6 bases from V and 1 base from J, with 19 bases in between. Germline loops: CDR1 MDHEN, CDR2 SYDVKM. As DNA, the CDR3 is TGTGCCAGCAGCTCTACCGACAGGGGACTATCCTACGAGCAGTACTTC. Amino acids: CASSSTDRGLSYEQYF.

CDR3 sequence (DNA): TGTGCCAGCAGTTCCCCGACAGGGGAATCCTACGAGCAGTACTTC. This translates into CASSSPTGESYEQYF. The chain has TRBV6-5 and TRBJ2-7; TRBD1 agrees at 8 bases. The CDR3 has 15 amino acids. V lost 4 bases, J lost 1 base, and 6 bases stayed unmatched. Germline values: CDR1 MNHEY, CDR2 SVGAGI.

This clone was detected once. The chain employs TRBV27 and TRBJ2-4, with D possibly TRBD1 on 6 matching bases. Trimming left V 5 bases short and J 6 bases short, with 14 bases between. The CDR3 has 14 amino acids. CDR1 MNHEY and CDR2 SMNVEV come from the germline V gene (reference sequence). This CDR3 is CASSLTGYRNIQYF. In DNA form, the CDR3 reads TGTGCCAGCAGTCTTACAGGGTATAGAAACATTCAGTACTTC.

This chain connects TRBV11-1 to TRBJ1-2; D possibly corresponds to TRBD1 (6 bases). This CDR3 is built from 13 residues. Germline V gene sequence: CDR1 SGHAT, CDR2 FQDESV (reference sequence). With 6 bases removed from V and 4 bases from J, the gap between germline ends came to 12 bases. The CDR3 DNA is TGTGCCAGCAGGGGGGCTCGGAGCTATGGCTACACCTTC. This codes for CASRGARSYGYTF.

The chain carries TRBV5-8 and TRBJ2-4, with 7 bases lining up with TRBD1. This CDR3 region has 12 residues. Germline loops: CDR1 SGHTS, CDR2 YDEGEE. J was trimmed by 15 bases and V by 3 bases; bases with no gene match: 9. The CDR3 region has the DNA TGTGCCAGCAGCTCGCCGGGACAGACTTGGTACTTC. It encodes CASSSPGQTWYF.

The count of this clone is one. The junction shows a germline mismatch at one end, possibly a read error. V is TRBV2 and J is TRBJ2-7; no firm D call. The CDR3 has 13 amino acids. Per germline, CDR1 SNHLY and CDR2 FYNNEI. The CDR3 DNA reads as TGTGCCAGCAGGGAAGATACTTCCTACGAGCAGTACTTC. It is translated as CASREDTSYEQYF. Based on the CDR3 plus reference TRBV2 and TRBJ2-7, the full variable domain is EPEVTQTPSHQVTQMGQEVILRCVPISNHLYFYWYRQILGQKVEFLVSFYNNEISEKSEIFDDQFSVERPDGSNFTLKIRSTKLEDSAMYFCASREDTSYEQYFGPGTRLTVT.

The rearrangement links TRBV6-1 to TRBJ1-5; 9 nucleotides agree with TRBD1. Per the germline V gene, CDR1 is MNHNS and CDR2 is SASEGT. This CDR3 is 16 amino acids long. Trimming removed 0 bases from V and 4 bases from J; junction bases left unmatched: 4. CDR3 sequence reads: CASSEAVTGGNQPQHF. The CDR3 nucleotides read TGTGCCAGCAGTGAAGCGGTGACAGGGGGTAATCAGCCCCAGCATTTT.

This sequence joins TRBV28 and TRBJ2-1; weak D call: TRBD1 (6 bases). The CDR3 has 14 amino acids. Trimming took 0 bases from V and 9 from J, leaving 12 bases between them. From germline, CDR1 is MDHEN and CDR2 SYDVKM. In nucleotides, the CDR3 is TGTGCCAGCAGTTTATGGGCAGGGGCAATTGAGCAGTTCTTC. It encodes CASSLWAGAIEQFF.

The chain recombines TRBV5-8 with TRBJ1-5; 9 bases are shared with TRBD1. Trimming at V came to 4 bases and at J to 2 bases, leaving 4 bases not matched to a gene. The CDR3 runs 15 residues. Germline V lookup: CDR1 SGHTS, CDR2 YDEGEE. CDR3 protein: CASSGTGLGNQPQHF. The CDR3 DNA follows: TGTGCCAGCAGCGGGACAGGGTTAGGCAATCAGCCCCAGCATTTT.

The gene calls are TRBV27 and TRBJ2-2; D is uncertain. The length of the CDR3 is 16 residues. The V gene's germline CDR1 is MNHEY and CDR2 SMNVEV (reference sequence). The V end lost 3 bases, the J end lost 0 bases, and 11 bases lay between the germline ends. The chain's CDR3 is CASSFRGFANTGELFF. Written as DNA, the CDR3 is TGTGCCAGCAGTTTCCGAGGCTTCGCGAACACCGGGGAGCTGTTTTTT.

V gene TRBV14 combines with J gene TRBJ1-6; D unresolved. Germline V gene sequence: CDR1 SGHDN, CDR2 FVKESK. The CDR3 has 14 amino acids. Trimming left V 2 bases short and J 7 bases short, with 9 bases between. CDR3 amino acids: CASSQWTGNSPLHF. CDR3 DNA sequence: TGTGCCAGCAGCCAATGGACGGGAAATTCACCCCTCCACTTT.

This chain uses TRBV2 with TRBJ2-2, with TRBD1 matching over 8 bases. V dropped 7 bases and J dropped 5; count of bases not matched to a gene: 9. The CDR3 runs to 15 residues. Germline V gives CDR1 SNHLY, CDR2 FYNNEI. CDR3 in amino acids: CASTRDRFETGELFF. The CDR3 DNA sequence: TGTGCCAGCACAAGGGACAGGTTTGAGACCGGGGAGCTGTTTTTT.

The chain couples TRBV6-5 to TRBJ2-5, with D possibly being TRBD1 (7 bases). Germline lookup yields CDR1 MNHEY and CDR2 SVGAGI. The CDR3 contains 13 residues. Trimming took 6 bases from V and 7 from J, leaving 15 bases between them. This CDR3 is CASRLQGRGTQYF. The DNA of the CDR3 is TGTGCCAGCAGACTACAGGGGCGGGGGACCCAGTACTTC.

This clone was picked up one time. The J gene is TRBJ1-1, the V gene TRBV28; the D gene is possibly TRBD1 (5 bases). V lost 5 bases and J lost 7, with 23 bases in between. The CDR3 length is 16 residues. Germline V gene sequence: CDR1 MDHEN, CDR2 SYDVKM. The CDR3 nucleotides read TGTGCCAGCAGTCCCGCGGGGCTGTTACGGCAGGGTGAAGCTTTCTTT. Protein product: CASSPAGLLRQGEAFF.

The chain uses TRBV5-3 and TRBJ1-2, with 8 bases aligning to TRBD1. TRBV5-3 is placed among ORFs of uncertain function. The CDR3 consists of 16 residues. J gave up 3 bases and V 2 bases, and 9 bases lay outside the gene matches. CDR3 sequence: CARSLKPTGADYGYTF. CDR3 nucleotides: TGTGCCAGAAGCTTAAAGCCGACAGGGGCGGACTATGGCTACACCTTC.

The chain combines TRBV5-1 with TRBJ1-2; unclear D gene. The ends were cut back, 0 bases at V and 4 bases at J, with 13 bases in the middle. CDR3 length: 15 amino acids. Germline V gene sequence: CDR1 SGHRS, CDR2 YFSETQ. The DNA for the CDR3 is TGCGCCAGCAGCTTGGCCTCTGGAGGGAGCTATGGCTACACCTTC. It specifies CASSLASGGSYGYTF.

The V gene is TRBV10-3, the J gene TRBJ2-1; D gene unclear. The CDR3 covers 13 residues. The V and J ends lost 8 bases and 4 bases respectively, with 12 bases between them. Germline CDR1 reads ENHRY; CDR2 reads SYGVKD. The CDR3 nucleotides read TGTGCCATCGGCGCCGACTCGTACAATGAGCAGTTCTTC. Translating it yields CAIGADSYNEQFF.

This clone was seen once. CDR3 bases: TGTGCCACCCCGGGATTGGACGGGGTCACCGGGGAGCTGTTTTTT. It encodes CATPGLDGVTGELFF. The rearrangement uses TRBV6-5 and TRBJ2-2; D is perhaps TRBD2 (5 bases). Germline CDR1 reads MNHEY; CDR2 reads SVGAGI. The ends were cut back, 10 bases at V and 4 bases at J, with 19 bases in the middle. The CDR3 has 15 amino acids.

This clone was counted only a few times. The chain joins TRBV6-5 to TRBJ1-2, with D unclear. This CDR3 contains 13 residues. Germline-derived CDR1 and CDR2 are MNHEY and SVGAGI. V was cut by 3 bases and J by 3 bases, with 8 bases left in between. CDR3 nucleotide sequence: TGTGCCAGCAGTTATGGACTTTACTATGGCTACACCTTC. This translates into CASSYGLYYGYTF.